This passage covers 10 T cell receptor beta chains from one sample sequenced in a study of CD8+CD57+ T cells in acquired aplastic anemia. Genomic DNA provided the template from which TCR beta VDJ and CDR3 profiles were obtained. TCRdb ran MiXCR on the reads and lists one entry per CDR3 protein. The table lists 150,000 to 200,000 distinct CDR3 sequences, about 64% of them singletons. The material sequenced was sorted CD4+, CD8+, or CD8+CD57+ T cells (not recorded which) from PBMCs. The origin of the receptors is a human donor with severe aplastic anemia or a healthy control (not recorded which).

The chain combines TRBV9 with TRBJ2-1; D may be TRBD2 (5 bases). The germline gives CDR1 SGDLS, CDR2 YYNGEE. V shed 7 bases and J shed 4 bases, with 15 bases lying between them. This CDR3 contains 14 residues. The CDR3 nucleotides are TGTGCCAGCGGAGGCGTCTCCCGATACAATGAGCAGTTCTTC. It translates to CASGGVSRYNEQFF. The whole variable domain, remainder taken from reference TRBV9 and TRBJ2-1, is DSGVTQTPKHLITATGQRVTLRCSPRSGDLSVYWYQQSLDQGLQFLIQYYNGEERAKGNILERFSAQQFPDLHSELNLSSLELGDSALYFCASGGVSRYNEQFFGPGTRLTVL.

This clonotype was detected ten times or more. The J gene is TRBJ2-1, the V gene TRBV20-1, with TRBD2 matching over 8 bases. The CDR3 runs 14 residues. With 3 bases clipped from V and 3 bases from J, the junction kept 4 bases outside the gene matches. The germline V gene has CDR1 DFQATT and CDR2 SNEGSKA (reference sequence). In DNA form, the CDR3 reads TGCAGTGCTAGCGGGGGGGCCGGCTACAATGAGCAGTTCTTC. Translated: CSASGGAGYNEQFF.

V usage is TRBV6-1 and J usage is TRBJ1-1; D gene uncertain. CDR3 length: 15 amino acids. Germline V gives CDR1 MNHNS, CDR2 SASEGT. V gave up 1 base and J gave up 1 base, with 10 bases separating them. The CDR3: CASSEGHEGNTEAFF. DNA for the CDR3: TGTGCCAGCAGTGAAGGGCACGAGGGGAACACTGAAGCTTTCTTT.

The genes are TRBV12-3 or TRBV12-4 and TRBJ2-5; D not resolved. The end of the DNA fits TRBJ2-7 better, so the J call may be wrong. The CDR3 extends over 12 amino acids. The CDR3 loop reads CASSFYVDEQYF. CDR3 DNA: TGTGCCAGCAGTTTTTACGTCGACGAGCAGTACTTC.

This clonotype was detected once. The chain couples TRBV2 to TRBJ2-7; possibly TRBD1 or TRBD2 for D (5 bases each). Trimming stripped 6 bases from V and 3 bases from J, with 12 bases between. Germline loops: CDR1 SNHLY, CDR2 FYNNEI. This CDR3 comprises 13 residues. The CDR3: CASRRDQNYEQYF. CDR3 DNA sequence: TGTGCCAGCAGGAGGGACCAGAACTACGAGCAGTACTTC.

CDR3 nucleotides: TGTGCCAGCAGACTGACAGGGGTTGGCACTGAAGCTTTCTTT. As protein: CASRLTGVGTEAFF. The rearrangement uses TRBV2 and TRBJ1-1, with 8 bases matching TRBD1. The J segment lost 4 bases and the V segment lost 6 bases, leaving 7 bases of the junction unmatched. Germline V gene data show CDR1 as SNHLY and CDR2 as FYNNEI. This CDR3 has 14 residues.

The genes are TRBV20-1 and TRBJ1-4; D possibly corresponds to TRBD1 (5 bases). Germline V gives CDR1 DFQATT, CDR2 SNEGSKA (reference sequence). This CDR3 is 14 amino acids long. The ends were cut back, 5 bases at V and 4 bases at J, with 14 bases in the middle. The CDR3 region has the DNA TGCAGTGCTTACCGTGCAGGGTATAATGAAAAACTGTTTTTT. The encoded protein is CSAYRAGYNEKLFF.

The CDR3 sequence: CSVSSRIETQYF. CDR3 DNA: TGCAGCGTCTCGAGCAGGATAGAGACCCAGTACTTC. This rearrangement joins TRBV29-1 to TRBJ2-5; D remains ambiguous. The germline V gene encodes CDR1 SQVTM and CDR2 ANQGSEA. Trimming stripped 6 bases from V and 4 bases from J, with 12 bases between. There are 12 residues in the CDR3.

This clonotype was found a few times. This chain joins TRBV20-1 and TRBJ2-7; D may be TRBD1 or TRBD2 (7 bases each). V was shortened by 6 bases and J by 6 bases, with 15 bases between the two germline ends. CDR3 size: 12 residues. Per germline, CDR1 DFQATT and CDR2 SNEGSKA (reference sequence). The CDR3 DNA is TGCAGTGCCCGACAGGGAGGGGTCGAGCAGTACTTC. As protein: CSARQGGVEQYF.

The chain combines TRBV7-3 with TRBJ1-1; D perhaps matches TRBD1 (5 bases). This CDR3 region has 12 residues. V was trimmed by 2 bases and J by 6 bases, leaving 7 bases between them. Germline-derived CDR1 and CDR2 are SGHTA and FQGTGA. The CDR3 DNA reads TGTGCCAGCAGCTTACACAGGCCTGAAGCTTTCTTT. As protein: CASSLHRPEAFF.